Listed here is a single TCR beta chain. As yet, its antigen is unknown. The sample belongs to a study of T cells in Graves' hyperthyroidism and ophthalmopathy. Study-wide results and caveats: Ophthalmopathy, as predicted by the model, came a median roughly 6.3 months after the prediction. Most thyroid-expanded clonotypes above 0.001 were also found in blood.

Between the trimmed V and J ends, which lost 5 bases and 4 bases, there was a span of 9 bases. CDR1 MGHDK and CDR2 SYGVNS come from the germline V gene. The length of the CDR3 is 14 residues. Diagnosis relied on clinical symptoms, serum thyroxine and TRAb, thyroid ultrasound and orbital computed tomography. RNA transcripts provided the source from which TCR beta CDR3 regions were amplified. First-round RT-PCR of the TCR CDR3 relied on the HTBI primer set. A single record per CDR3 protein comes from TCRdb applying MiXCR to the multiplex PCR reads. The sample lists over 650,000 distinct CDR3 sequences, nearly 45% occurring once.

The chain carries TRBV25-1 and TRBJ1-6; the D is unclear. The specimen sequenced was peripheral blood or thyroid tissue (not recorded which). The receptor's source is an adult man with Graves' disease, either hyperthyroidism or ophthalmopathy (not recorded which). CDR3 sequence reads: CASSRNEYNSPLHF. CDR3 nucleotides: TGTGCCAGCAGTAGGAACGAATATAATTCACCCCTCCACTTT.